The 14 T cell receptor beta chains below were found in one sample sequenced in a study of T-cell reconstitution after alpha-beta-depleted transplantation in children. As it was prepared, the TCRbeta library received unique molecular identifiers. MiXCR was run by TCRdb on the PCR reads, yielding one entry per CDR3 protein. The table records approximately 640,000 distinct CDR3 sequences, 16% of them present only once. Sequencing used PBMCs from the stem cell graft donor, obtained from the stem cell graft. All receptors derive from a human donor who donated a stem cell graft to a child with acute myeloid leukemia.

This clonotype has at least ten counts. The CDR3 is CASSPRTAYYNSPLHF. The CDR3 coding sequence is TGTGCCAGCAGTCCAAGAACAGCTTACTATAATTCACCCCTCCACTTT. The genes are TRBV12-3 or TRBV12-4 and TRBJ1-6; D ambiguous. V gave up 5 bases and J gave up 3 bases, with 14 bases separating them. The CDR3 sequence is 16 residues long.

The V gene is TRBV7-8, the J gene TRBJ2-1; the D gene is possibly TRBD1 (5 bases). Germline CDR1 SGHVS, CDR2 FQNEAQ. Trimming stripped 7 bases from V and 5 bases from J, with 18 bases between. This CDR3 region has 15 residues. In DNA form, the CDR3 reads TGTGCCAGCATAGGGGCACTTCGGTCTGACAATGAGCAGTTCTTC. Translation: CASIGALRSDNEQFF. The entire variable domain, with the rest obtained from reference TRBV7-8 and TRBJ2-1, is as follows: GAGVSQSPRYKVAKRGQDVALRCDPISGHVSLFWYQQALGQGPEFLTYFQNEAQLDKSGLPSDRFFAERPEGSVSTLKIQRTQQEDSAVYLCASIGALRSDNEQFFGPGTRLTVL.

This clonotype was recorded many times. The chain combines TRBV12-3 or TRBV12-4 with TRBJ1-5; unclear D gene. The CDR3 consists of 14 residues. V shed 1 base and J shed 5 bases, with 9 bases lying between them. CDR3 DNA: TGTGCCAGCAGTTTAGGTGCAGGCGATCAGCCCCAGCATTTT. This sequence encodes CASSLGAGDQPQHF.

This clonotype occurred many times. The chain uses TRBV20-1 and TRBJ2-7; possibly TRBD1 for D (6 bases). The CDR3 is 12 residues long. Germline V gene data show CDR1 as DFQATT and CDR2 as SNEGSKA (reference sequence). V was shortened by 6 bases and J by 1 base, with 10 bases between the two germline ends. CDR3 DNA: TGCAGTGCGACCCAGGGGTCCTACGAGCAGTACGTC. It specifies CSATQGSYEQYV.

The chain joins TRBV25-1 to TRBJ2-5; the D gene is possibly TRBD2 (6 bases). The CDR3 is 19 amino acids. V lost 3 bases and J 1 base, leaving 24 bases between the germline ends. Germline assignment: CDR1 MGHDK and CDR2 SYGVNS. As DNA, the CDR3 is TGTGCCAGCAGTGACAAAACTGACGGGACTCCTCGGTTCCAAGAGACCCAGTACTTC. It codes for CASSDKTDGTPRFQETQYF.

This clonotype has ten or more counts. The chain has TRBV7-2 and TRBJ1-1; the D is unclear. CDR1 is SGHTA and CDR2 is FQGNSA in the germline V gene. The CDR3 length is 13 residues. V lost 3 bases and J lost 2, with 7 bases in between. CDR3: CASSFSLNTEAFF. The DNA for the CDR3 is TGTGCCAGCAGCTTTTCCCTTAACACTGAAGCTTTCTTT. The full variable domain, in which reference TRBV7-2 and TRBJ1-1 provide the parts outside the CDR3, is GAGVSQSPSNKVTEKGKDVELRCDPISGHTALYWYRQSLGQGLEFLIYFQGNSAPDKSGLPSDRFSAERTGGSVSTLTIQRTQQEDSAVYLCASSFSLNTEAFFGQGTRLTVV.

J is TRBJ2-1 and V is TRBV20-1; D possibly corresponds to TRBD1 (5 bases). Trimming stripped 1 base from V and 4 bases from J, with 17 bases between. The CDR3 sequence is 16 residues long. Germline loops: CDR1 DFQATT, CDR2 SNEGSKA (reference sequence). For the CDR3, the DNA is TGCAGTGCTAGAGTCCCTAGGGGCGGCCTTTACAATGAGCAGTTCTTC. It encodes CSARVPRGGLYNEQFF.

This clonotype has a count of ten or more. The chain combines TRBV12-3 or TRBV12-4 with TRBJ1-5; no definite D call. The CDR3 is 14 amino acids. V was shortened by 5 bases and J by 4 bases, with 12 bases between the two germline ends. CDR3 amino acids: CASSPLAYNQPQHF. DNA for the CDR3: TGTGCCAGCAGTCCTCTCGCATATAATCAGCCCCAGCATTTT.

This clonotype has a count of ten or more. The CDR3 bases are TGCGCCAGCAGTGGGACCGGGGGGGGATCATACAATGAGCAGTTCTTC. Translation gives CASSGTGGGSYNEQFF. The rearrangement uses TRBV10-2 and TRBJ2-1, with 8 bases that match TRBD2. The trim removed 4 bases at V and 4 bases at J, leaving 9 bases unmatched. The CDR3 has 16 amino acids. Germline lookup yields CDR1 WSHSY and CDR2 SAAADI.

Worth noting for this clonotype: A much larger clone lies one base from this, so it may be a read error. V gene TRBV20-1 combines with J gene TRBJ1-5; 8 bases match TRBD1. Per the germline V gene, CDR1 is DFQATT and CDR2 is SNEGSKA (reference sequence). V was clipped by 5 bases and J by 5 bases; unmatched bases: 11. The CDR3 length is 15 residues. The CDR3 is CSAGPGGRGDQPQHF. The CDR3 bases are TGCAGTGCTGGACCAGGGGGCAGGGGCGATCAGCCCCAGCATTTT.

This clonotype occurred a few times. This chain uses TRBV24-1 with TRBJ2-5, with 11 bases matching TRBD2. Per the germline V gene, CDR1 is KGHDR and CDR2 is SFDVKD. The CDR3 is made up of 16 amino acids. V dropped 3 bases and J dropped 1; count of bases not matched to a gene: 3. The CDR3, as DNA: TGTGCCACCAGTGATCCTAGCGGGGGGATCCAAGAGACCCAGTACTTC. This sequence encodes CATSDPSGGIQETQYF.

V and J are TRBV5-1 and TRBJ2-3, with D possibly being TRBD1 (5 bases). CDR3 size: 14 residues. Looked up from germline, CDR1 is SGHRS and CDR2 is YFSETQ. V was trimmed by 3 bases and J by 6 bases, leaving 14 bases between them. The CDR3 spells CASSSQGFPDTQYF. For the CDR3, the DNA is TGCGCCAGCAGCTCGCAGGGTTTTCCGGATACGCAGTATTTT.

At least ten counts were recorded for this clonotype. The V gene is TRBV20-1, the J gene TRBJ1-2; D call uncertain. Per germline, CDR1 DFQATT and CDR2 SNEGSKA (reference sequence). Trimming pared 0 bases from V and 4 bases from J, leaving 3 bases between. This CDR3 region has 11 residues. Here the CDR3 reads CSAREPYGYTF. In nucleotides, the CDR3 is TGCAGTGCTAGAGAACCCTATGGCTACACCTTC.

CDR3 region: CASSENSYEQYF. The CDR3 DNA sequence: TGTGCCAGCAGTGAAAACAGCTACGAGCAGTACTTC. The chain links TRBV2 to TRBJ2-7; D not certain. Trimming removed 2 bases from V and 3 bases from J, with 5 bases in between. This CDR3 contains 12 residues. Germline-derived CDR1 and CDR2 are SNHLY and FYNNEI.